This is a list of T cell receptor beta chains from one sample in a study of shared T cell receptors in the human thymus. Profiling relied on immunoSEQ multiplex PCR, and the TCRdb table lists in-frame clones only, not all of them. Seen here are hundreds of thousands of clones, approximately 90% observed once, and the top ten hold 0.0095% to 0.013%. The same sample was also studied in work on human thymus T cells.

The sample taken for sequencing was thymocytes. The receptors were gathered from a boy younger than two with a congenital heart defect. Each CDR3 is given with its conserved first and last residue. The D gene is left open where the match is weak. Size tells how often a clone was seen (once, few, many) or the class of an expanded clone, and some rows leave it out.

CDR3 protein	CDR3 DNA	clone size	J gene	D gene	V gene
CAWTPSGRPHEQFF	TGTGCCTGGACTCCTAGCGGGAGGCCCCATGAGCAGTTCTTC	-	TRBJ2-1	TRBD2	TRBV30
CAIKGRVDTEAFF	TGTGCCATTAAAGGGCGGGTCGACACTGAAGCTTTCTTT	few	TRBJ1-1	-	TRBV28
CASSPPGTGDEKLFF	TGTGCCAGCTCACCACCTGGGACAGGGGATGAAAAACTGTTTTTT	-	TRBJ1-4	TRBD1	TRBV18
CASSYSLVGDGYTF	TGTGCCAGCAGTTACTCCTTGGTGGGCGATGGCTACACCTTC	-	TRBJ1-2	-	TRBV6-6
CSAPGGFRGYTF	TGCAGCGCCCCGGGGGGTTTTCGAGGCTACACCTTC	-	TRBJ1-2	-	TRBV29-1
CASSQDCPGQETQYF	TGTGCCAGCAGCCAAGACTGTCCGGGCCAAGAGACCCAGTACTTC	-	TRBJ2-5	-	TRBV14
CASSPATGNYGYTF	TGTGCCAGCAGCCCCGCGACAGGCAACTATGGCTACACCTTC	few	TRBJ1-2	-	TRBV7-2
CASSFGTGGAGAYEQYF	TGTGCCAGCAGTTTCGGGACAGGGGGCGCGGGGGCCTACGAGCAGTACTTC	-	TRBJ2-7	TRBD1	TRBV27
CASSPPRLASEQYF	TGTGCCAGCAGCCCCCCGAGACTAGCGTCCGAGCAGTACTTC	-	TRBJ2-7	TRBD2	TRBV4-2
CASSLETAVFYEQYF	TGTGCCAGCAGCTTGGAAACAGCGGTTTTCTACGAGCAGTACTTC	once	TRBJ2-7	-	TRBV5-5
CASSLDWGLAGWELFF	TGTGCCAGCAGCTTAGATTGGGGACTAGCGGGATGGGAGCTGTTTTTT	-	TRBJ2-2	TRBD2	TRBV7-9
CASREGWIAGYNEQFF	TGTGCCAGCAGAGAAGGTTGGATAGCGGGGTACAATGAGCAGTTCTTC	once	TRBJ2-1	TRBD2	TRBV6-1
CSVEDPTGQSYEQYF	TGCAGCGTTGAGGACCCGACAGGGCAATCCTACGAGCAGTACTTC	-	TRBJ2-7	TRBD1	TRBV29-1
CASGPGSQGGYTF	TGTGCTAGTGGCCCTGGAAGCCAGGGGGGCTACACCTTC	-	TRBJ1-2	-	TRBV12-5
CASSPASGRADTQYF	TGTGCCAGCAGCCCGGCGTCCGGCCGGGCAGATACGCAGTATTTT	-	TRBJ2-3	-	TRBV5-4
CASSDTSAANTGELFF	TGTGCCAGCAGTGACACTAGCGCCGCGAACACCGGGGAGCTGTTTTTT	once	TRBJ2-2	TRBD2	TRBV6-4
CASSYQGANYEQYF	TGTGCCAGCAGTTACCAGGGGGCCAACTACGAGCAGTACTTC	-	TRBJ2-7	TRBD1	TRBV6-5
CASSETSGSPNTGELFF	TGTGCCAGTAGTGAAACTAGCGGGAGCCCGAACACCGGGGAGCTGTTTTTT	-	TRBJ2-2	TRBD2	TRBV19
CTSREQTSTRTDTQYF	TGCACCAGCAGAGAACAGACTAGCACGCGCACAGATACGCAGTATTTT	-	TRBJ2-3	-	TRBV1
CAWSVREEGGELFF	TGTGCCTGGAGTGTACGGGAGGAGGGCGGGGAGCTGTTTTTT	-	TRBJ2-2	TRBD2	TRBV30
CASSRDRSYEQYF	TGCGCCAGCAGCCGGGACAGGAGCTACGAGCAGTACTTC	-	TRBJ2-7	TRBD1	TRBV10-1
CAWSVRQGVSYNEQFF	TGTGCCTGGAGTGTACGACAGGGGGTATCCTACAATGAGCAGTTCTTC	-	TRBJ2-1	TRBD1	TRBV30
CARSLAGTSGSGTYEQYF	TGTGCCAGAAGCTTGGCGGGGACTAGCGGGAGTGGCACCTACGAGCAGTACTTC	-	TRBJ2-7	TRBD2	TRBV5-3
CASSYDMDSHGEQFF	TGTGCCAGCAGTTACGATATGGACTCGCATGGTGAGCAGTTCTTC	-	TRBJ2-1	-	TRBV6-5
CASKGTAPTGELFF	TGTGCCAGCAAAGGGACAGCCCCCACCGGGGAGCTGTTTTTT	once	TRBJ2-2	TRBD1	TRBV2
CASSDWLADNTDTQYF	TGTGCCAGCAGTGACTGGCTAGCGGACAACACAGATACGCAGTATTTT	-	TRBJ2-3	TRBD2	TRBV2
CASSLRTGLNTEAFF	TGTGCCAGCAGTTTACGGACAGGTCTGAACACTGAAGCTTTCTTT	-	TRBJ1-1	TRBD1	TRBV27
CAWSTYPTLAGQYNEQFF	TGTGCCTGGAGTACCTACCCCACACTAGCGGGGCAATACAATGAGCAGTTCTTC	-	TRBJ2-1	TRBD2	TRBV30
CATSRGRSSGNTIYF	TGTGCCACCAGCAGAGGCCGGAGCTCTGGAAACACCATATATTTT	-	TRBJ1-3	-	TRBV15
CASSPEAGGFSDTQYF	TGTGCCAGCAGCCCCGAGGCGGGAGGGTTCTCAGATACGCAGTATTTT	once	TRBJ2-3	TRBD2	TRBV9
CSVGGTRIYEQYF	TGCAGCGTTGGGGGGACTAGGATCTACGAGCAGTACTTC	-	TRBJ2-7	TRBD2	TRBV29-1
CASPPDRVNTEAFF	TGTGCCAGCCCCCCGGACAGGGTGAACACTGAAGCTTTCTTT	-	TRBJ1-1	TRBD1	TRBV5-4
CAWSRRRLIEAFF	TGTGCCTGGAGTAGGAGGAGGTTAATTGAAGCTTTCTTT	once	TRBJ1-1	-	TRBV30
CASSCWESGSYNEQFF	TGTGCCAGCAGTTGTTGGGAGTCGGGTTCCTACAATGAGCAGTTCTTC	few	TRBJ2-1	-	TRBV6-6
CASSSPLAGVVDEQYF	TGTGCCAGCAGTTCCCCCTTAGCGGGAGTCGTCGACGAGCAGTACTTC	-	TRBJ2-7	TRBD2	TRBV6-5
CASSVGRGNTGELFF	TGTGCCAGCAGCGTTGGGAGGGGGAACACCGGGGAGCTGTTTTTT	-	TRBJ2-2	TRBD2	TRBV9
CASKGGASGNEQYF	TGTGCCAGTAAGGGCGGGGCTAGCGGGAACGAGCAGTACTTC	-	TRBJ2-7	TRBD2	TRBV19
CASSLRGSGNEQFF	TGTGCCAGCAGCTTAAGGGGATCGGGCAATGAGCAGTTCTTC	-	TRBJ2-1	-	TRBV7-9
CASSLDRQEGVYGYTF	TGTGCCAGCAGCTTAGATCGGCAGGAAGGGGTTTATGGCTACACCTTC	-	TRBJ1-2	-	TRBV11-3
CASSIPGQGERYGYTF	TGTGCCAGTAGTATCCCAGGACAGGGGGAACGGTATGGCTACACCTTC	-	TRBJ1-2	TRBD1	TRBV19
CASSQDKRDYLYRSSYNEQFF	TGCGCCAGCAGCCAAGATAAACGGGACTACCTTTATCGGAGCTCCTACAATGAGCAGTTCTTC	-	TRBJ2-1	TRBD2	TRBV4-1
CASSAAPRTDGREQYF	TGTGCCAGCAGCGCAGCGCCCCGGACTGATGGCCGTGAGCAGTACTTC	-	TRBJ2-7	-	TRBV9
CASSAPGGTEAFF	TGTGCCAGCAGTGCTCCAGGGGGCACTGAAGCTTTCTTT	-	TRBJ1-1	TRBD1	TRBV6-1